This is a list of T cell receptor beta chains from one sample in a study. Each CDR3 protein is one row after TCRdb ran MiXCR on the 5' RACE reads. The sample includes fewer than 50,000 distinct CDR3 sequences, roughly 20% of them seen just once. Sequencing used Tregs sorted from a lymph node. These TCRs come from a female donor with breast cancer. Both conserved end residues are part of each CDR3. A D gene is named only where the DNA matches it firmly. Size values are once, few and many counts, or a class for expanded clones, and some rows have none.

size,D,J,V,DNA,CDR3
.,.,TRBJ1-1,TRBV12-3/TRBV12-4,TGTGCCAGCAGATGGACCCCAGGGACTGAAGCTTTCTTT,CASRWTPGTEAFF
.,TRBD1,TRBJ1-5,TRBV10-3,TGTGCCATCAGTGAAGGGGACAGGGGGATTTGGCCCCAGCATTTT,CAISEGDRGIWPQHF
.,TRBD2,TRBJ2-7,TRBV5-1,TGCGCCAGCAGCTTGGAAGCCCTAGGAGCGGGGGGCTACGAGCAGTACTTC,CASSLEALGAGGYEQYF
.,TRBD2,TRBJ2-1,TRBV5-1,TGCGCCAGCAGCTTGTATAGCGGGAGGGCCACTGAGCAGTTCTTC,CASSLYSGRATEQFF
.,TRBD1,TRBJ1-2,TRBV19,TGTGCCAGTAGTGTCCTCGGGACAGACGCCTATGGCTACACCTTC,CASSVLGTDAYGYTF
medium-sized,.,TRBJ2-1,TRBV4-1,TGCGCCAGCAGCCATCTAGCGGAGCAGTTCTTC,CASSHLAEQFF
many,.,TRBJ1-4,TRBV4-2,TGTGCCAGCAGCCAAGAAGACAGAGTCGCAACTAATGAAAAACTGTTTTTT,CASSQEDRVATNEKLFF
.,.,TRBJ1-3,TRBV20-1,TGCAGTGCTAGAGTTCCCTCTGGAAACACCATATATTTT,CSARVPSGNTIYF
many,TRBD2,TRBJ2-7,TRBV6-2/TRBV6-3,TGTGCCAGCAGTTTCACTAGCGGCGCCTACGAGCAGTACTTC,CASSFTSGAYEQYF
medium-sized,.,TRBJ2-5,TRBV7-9,TGTGCCATCCCCGGAACCCCGGAGACCCAGTACTTC,CAIPGTPETQYF
.,TRBD1,TRBJ2-2,TRBV10-1,TGCGCCAGCAGTGCGACCGGGACAGTGAACACCGGGGAGCTGTTTTTT,CASSATGTVNTGELFF
few,TRBD1,TRBJ2-7,TRBV6-5,TGTGCCAGCAAAGGACCGGGACAGGGTTTTTGGGAGCAGTACTTC,CASKGPGQGFWEQYF
many,.,TRBJ2-5,TRBV20-1,TGCAGTGCTAGTTTGTGGGACCAAGAGACCCAGTACTTC,CSASLWDQETQYF
few,.,TRBJ2-5,TRBV4-1,TGCGCCAGCAGCCTTACGGAGGGAGTCGGAGAGACCCAGTACTTC,CASSLTEGVGETQYF
few,TRBD1,TRBJ1-5,TRBV28,TGTGCCAGCAGTTTGGAACAGGGGGCCCGCAATCAGCCCCAGCATTTT,CASSLEQGARNQPQHF
.,TRBD1,TRBJ1-1,TRBV3-1,TGTGCCAGCAGCCTCCAGGGGGGGGGTGAAGCTTTCTTT,CASSLQGGGEAFF
few,.,TRBJ2-1,TRBV20-1,TGCAGTGCTAGAGTAACGGCTAGCGATGAGCAATTCTTC,CSARVTASDEQFF
.,.,TRBJ2-7,TRBV12-3/TRBV12-4,TGTGCCAGCAGCCCGGGACTTTACGAGCAGTACTTC,CASSPGLYEQYF
few,.,TRBJ1-1,TRBV9,TGTGCCAGCAGCGTAGAAAGTAACACTGAAGCTTTCTTT,CASSVESNTEAFF
.,.,TRBJ2-7,TRBV27,TGTGCCAGCAGTGGCTACGGGGGTTACTACGAGCAGTACTTC,CASSGYGGYYEQYF
many,.,TRBJ2-7,TRBV12-3/TRBV12-4,TGTGCCAGCCGATTGCGTGCAGGGGCCCACGAGCAGTACTTC,CASRLRAGAHEQYF
few,TRBD1,TRBJ1-4,TRBV7-9,TGTGCCAGCAGCCCGGGGACAGGGATGGCTGAAAAACTGTTTTTT,CASSPGTGMAEKLFF
.,.,TRBJ2-6,TRBV18,TGTGCCAGCTCACCATCCCCCTGGCAGGCTGTTAGGGCCAACGTCCTGACTTTC,CASSPSPWQAVRANVLTF
many,.,TRBJ2-7,TRBV28,TGTGCCGTCTCGGGCAGACGGGAGCAGTACTTC,CAVSGRREQYF
.,TRBD1,TRBJ1-6,TRBV11-2,TGTGCCAGCAGCCCCGGCAGGGGGCCCAGTTCCTATAATTCACCCCTCCACTTT,CASSPGRGPSSYNSPLHF
many,TRBD2,TRBJ2-2,TRBV4-2,TGTGCCAGCAGTCCTCATCCTAGGCGGGAGTTCGACACCGGGGAGCTGTTTTTT,CASSPHPRREFDTGELFF
few,TRBD2,TRBJ2-1,TRBV5-1,TGCGCCAGCAGCCCGACTAGCGGGAGAGGGAATGAGCAGTTCTTC,CASSPTSGRGNEQFF
medium-sized,TRBD1,TRBJ1-2,TRBV24-1,TGTGCCACCAGTGACACCGGGACAGGAGGTTCTAACTATGGCTACACCTTC,CATSDTGTGGSNYGYTF
many,TRBD2,TRBJ2-1,TRBV7-9,TGTGCCAGCAGCTTAGGGACTAGCGGGAAGCAGTTCTTC,CASSLGTSGKQFF
.,.,TRBJ2-7,TRBV27,TGTGCCAGCAGTTTAAGGGGAGGCGACTTCTACGAGCAGTACTTC,CASSLRGGDFYEQYF